This T cell receptor beta chain was retrieved from a study of blood T cells in healthy people across ages. General study results and limits: The authors considered diversity estimates from one million T cells to be underestimates. Higher diversity and more naive CD4+ cells were features of long-lived donors, compared to aged donors.

A second 7 to 11 cycle PCR used barcoded and J-beta primers. From the 5' RACE reads, TCRdb called clonotypes with MiXCR, one entry per CDR3 protein. The sample carries hundreds of thousands of distinct CDR3 sequences, over 45% recorded once. CDR1 is MDHEN and CDR2 is SYDVKM in the germline V gene. Trimming removed 5 bases at V and 4 bases at J, with 17 bases between. This CDR3 has 15 amino acids. Of note for this clonotype: Antigen unknown.

The sample providers were healthy Caucasian people from Russia, aged roughly 6 to 95. The chain combines TRBV28 with TRBJ1-2, with D possibly matching TRBD1 (6 bases). This receptor was taken from a woman aged 55-70 years in good health. Sequencing was done on a sample of blood. In DNA, the CDR3 is TGTGCCAGCAGTCCCCCGGGGGGGCAGATCTATGGCTACACCTTC. Its protein product is CASSPPGGQIYGYTF.